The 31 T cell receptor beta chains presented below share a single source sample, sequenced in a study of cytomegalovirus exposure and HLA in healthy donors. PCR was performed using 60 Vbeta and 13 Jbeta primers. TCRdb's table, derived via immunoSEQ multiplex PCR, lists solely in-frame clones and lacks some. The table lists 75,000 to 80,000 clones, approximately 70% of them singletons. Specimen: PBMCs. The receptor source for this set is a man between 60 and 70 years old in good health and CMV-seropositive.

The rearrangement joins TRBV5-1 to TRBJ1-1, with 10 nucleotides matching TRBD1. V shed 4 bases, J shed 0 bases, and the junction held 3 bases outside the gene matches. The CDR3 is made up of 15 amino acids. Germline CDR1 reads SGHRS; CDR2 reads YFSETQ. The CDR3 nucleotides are TGCGCCAGCAGCCACGGACAGGGGGTGAACACTGAAGCTTTCTTT. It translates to CASSHGQGVNTEAFF.

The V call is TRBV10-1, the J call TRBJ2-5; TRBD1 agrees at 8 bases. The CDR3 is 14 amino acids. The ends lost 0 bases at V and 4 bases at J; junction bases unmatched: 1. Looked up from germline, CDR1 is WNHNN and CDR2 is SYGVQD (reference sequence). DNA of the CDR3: TGCGCCAGCAGTGAGTCACAGGGGGGAGAGACCCAGTACTTC. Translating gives CASSESQGGETQYF.

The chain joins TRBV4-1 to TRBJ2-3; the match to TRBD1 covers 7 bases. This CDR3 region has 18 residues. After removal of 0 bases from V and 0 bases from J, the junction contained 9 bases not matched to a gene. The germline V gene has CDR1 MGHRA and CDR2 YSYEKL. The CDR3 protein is CASSQDQMRGLSTDTQYF. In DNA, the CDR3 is TGCGCCAGCAGCCAAGACCAAATGAGGGGGCTCAGCACAGATACGCAGTATTTT.

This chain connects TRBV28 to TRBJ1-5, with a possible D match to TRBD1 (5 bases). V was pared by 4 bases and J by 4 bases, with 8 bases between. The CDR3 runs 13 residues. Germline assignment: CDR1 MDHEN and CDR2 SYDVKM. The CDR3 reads CASSWEGNQPQHF. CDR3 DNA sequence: TGTGCCAGCAGTTGGGAGGGGAATCAGCCCCAGCATTTT.

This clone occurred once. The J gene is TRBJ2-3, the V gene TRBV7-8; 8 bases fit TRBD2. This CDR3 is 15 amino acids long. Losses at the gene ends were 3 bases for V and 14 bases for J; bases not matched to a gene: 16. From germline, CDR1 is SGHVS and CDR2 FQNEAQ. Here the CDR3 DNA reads TGTGCCAGCAGCTTTAGTGGTGGGGGGGGACTAGGGCTGTATTTT. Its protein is CASSFSGGGGLGLYF.

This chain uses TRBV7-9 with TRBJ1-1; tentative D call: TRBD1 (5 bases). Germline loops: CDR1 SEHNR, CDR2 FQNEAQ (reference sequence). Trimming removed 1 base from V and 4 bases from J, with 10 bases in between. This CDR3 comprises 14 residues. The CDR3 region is CASSLGWGGTEAFF. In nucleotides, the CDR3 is TGTGCCAGCAGCTTAGGATGGGGGGGCACTGAAGCTTTCTTT.

The CDR3 DNA sequence: TGTGCCAGCAGTTCCCACAACACAGATACGCAGTATTTT. It translates to CASSSHNTDTQYF. The gene calls are TRBV28 and TRBJ2-3; D is unresolved. Germline V gives CDR1 MDHEN, CDR2 SYDVKM. CDR3 size: 13 residues. V lost 4 bases and J 2 bases, leaving 7 bases between the germline ends.

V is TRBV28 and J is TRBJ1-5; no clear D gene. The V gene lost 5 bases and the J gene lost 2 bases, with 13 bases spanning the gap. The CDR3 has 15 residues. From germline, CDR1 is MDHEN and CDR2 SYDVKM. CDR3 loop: CASSVDTQRNQPQHF. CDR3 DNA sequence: TGTGCCAGCAGTGTAGACACACAGCGCAATCAGCCCCAGCATTTT.

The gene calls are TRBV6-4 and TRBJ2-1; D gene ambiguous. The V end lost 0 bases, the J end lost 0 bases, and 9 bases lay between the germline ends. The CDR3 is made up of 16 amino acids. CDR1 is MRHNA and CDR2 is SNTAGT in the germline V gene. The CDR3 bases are TGTGCCAGCAGTGACTCGAGCGCTAACTCCTACAATGAGCAGTTCTTC. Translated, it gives CASSDSSANSYNEQFF.

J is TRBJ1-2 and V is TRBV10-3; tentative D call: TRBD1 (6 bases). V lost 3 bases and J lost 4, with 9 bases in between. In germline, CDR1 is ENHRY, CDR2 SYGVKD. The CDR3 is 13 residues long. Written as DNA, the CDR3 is TGTGCCATCAGTGAAGGGACACCCTATGGCTACACCTTC. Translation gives CAISEGTPYGYTF.

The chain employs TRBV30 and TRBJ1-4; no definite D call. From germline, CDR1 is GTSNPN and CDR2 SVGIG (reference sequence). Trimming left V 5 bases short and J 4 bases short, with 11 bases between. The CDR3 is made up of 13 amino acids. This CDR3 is CAWAGRINEKLFF. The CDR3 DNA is TGTGCCTGGGCGGGGAGAATTAATGAAAAACTGTTTTTT.

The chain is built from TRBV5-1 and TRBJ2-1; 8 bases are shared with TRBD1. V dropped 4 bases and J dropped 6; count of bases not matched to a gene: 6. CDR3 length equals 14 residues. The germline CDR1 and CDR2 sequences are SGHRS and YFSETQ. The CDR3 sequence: CASSPDRAVNEQFF. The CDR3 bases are TGCGCCAGCAGCCCGGACAGGGCTGTCAATGAGCAGTTCTTC. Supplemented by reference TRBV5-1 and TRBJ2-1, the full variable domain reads KAGVTQTPRYLIKTRGQQVTLSCSPISGHRSVSWYQQTPGQGLQFLFEYFSETQRNKGNFPGRFSGRQFSNSRSEMNVSTLELGDSALYLCASSPDRAVNEQFFGPGTRLTVL.

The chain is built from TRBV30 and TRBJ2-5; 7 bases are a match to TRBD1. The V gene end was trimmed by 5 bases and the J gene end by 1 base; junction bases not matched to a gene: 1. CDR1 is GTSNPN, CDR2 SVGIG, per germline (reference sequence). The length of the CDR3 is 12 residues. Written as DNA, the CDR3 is TGTGCCTGGGGACAGGCCCAAGAGACCCAGTACTTC. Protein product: CAWGQAQETQYF.

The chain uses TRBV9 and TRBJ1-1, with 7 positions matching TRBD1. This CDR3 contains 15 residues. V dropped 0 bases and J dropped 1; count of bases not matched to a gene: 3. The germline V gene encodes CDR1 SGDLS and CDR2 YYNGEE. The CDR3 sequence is CASSVEGGPNTEAFF. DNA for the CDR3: TGTGCCAGCAGCGTAGAAGGGGGCCCGAACACTGAAGCTTTCTTT.

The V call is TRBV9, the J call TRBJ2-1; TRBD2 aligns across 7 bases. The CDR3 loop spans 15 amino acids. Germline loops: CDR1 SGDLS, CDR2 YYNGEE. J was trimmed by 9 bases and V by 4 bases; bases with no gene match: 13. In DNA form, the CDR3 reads TGTGCCAGCAGCCCAAGCCCTAGCGGCCTCGGTGAGCAGTTCTTC. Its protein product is CASSPSPSGLGEQFF.

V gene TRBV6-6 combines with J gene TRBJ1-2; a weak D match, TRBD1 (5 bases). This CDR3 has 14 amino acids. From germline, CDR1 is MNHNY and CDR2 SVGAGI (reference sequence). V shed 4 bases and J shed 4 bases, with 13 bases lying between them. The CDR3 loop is CASSSAGPLYGYTF. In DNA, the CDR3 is TGTGCCAGCAGTTCCGCAGGGCCCCTCTATGGCTACACCTTC.

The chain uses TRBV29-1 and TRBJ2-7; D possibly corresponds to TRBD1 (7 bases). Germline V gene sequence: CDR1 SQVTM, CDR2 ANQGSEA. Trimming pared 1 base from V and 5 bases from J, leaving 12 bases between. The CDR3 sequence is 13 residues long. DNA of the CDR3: TGCAGCGTTGAAGGTCCAGGGGGGAACGAGCAGTACTTC. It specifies CSVEGPGGNEQYF.

CDR3 region: CASRASGATDTQYF. In nucleotides, the CDR3 is TGTGCCAGCAGAGCTAGCGGGGCCACAGATACGCAGTATTTT. The chain uses TRBV6-6 and TRBJ2-3; TRBD2 matches at 9 bases. Trimming cost V 6 bases and J 2 bases; bases outside gene matches: 3. Germline CDR1 MNHNY, CDR2 SVGAGI (reference sequence). The CDR3 totals 14 residues.

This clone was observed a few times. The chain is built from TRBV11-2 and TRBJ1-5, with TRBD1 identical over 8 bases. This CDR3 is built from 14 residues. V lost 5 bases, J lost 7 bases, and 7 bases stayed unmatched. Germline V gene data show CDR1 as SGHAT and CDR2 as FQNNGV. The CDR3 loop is CASSLDRGQQPQHF. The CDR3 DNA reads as TGTGCCAGCAGCCTTGACAGGGGCCAACAGCCCCAGCATTTT.

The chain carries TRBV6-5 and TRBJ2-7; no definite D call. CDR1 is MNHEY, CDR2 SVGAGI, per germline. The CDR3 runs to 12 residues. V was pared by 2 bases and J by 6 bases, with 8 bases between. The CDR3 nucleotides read TGTGCCAGCAGTTACGGCCCCTCCGAGCAGTACTTC. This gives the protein CASSYGPSEQYF.

The CDR3 is CASSPDRGREKLFF. In DNA form, the CDR3 reads TGTGCCAGCTCCCCGGACAGGGGGCGTGAAAAACTGTTTTTT. The chain has TRBV18 and TRBJ1-4; 11 nucleotides agree with TRBD1. This CDR3 is 14 amino acids long. CDR1 KGHSH and CDR2 LQKENI come from the germline V gene. Trimming cost V 6 bases and J 7 bases; bases outside gene matches: 4.

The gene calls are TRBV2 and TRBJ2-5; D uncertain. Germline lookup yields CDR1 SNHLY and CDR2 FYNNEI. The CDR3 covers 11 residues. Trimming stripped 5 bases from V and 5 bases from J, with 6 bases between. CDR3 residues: CASSSGETQYF. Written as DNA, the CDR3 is TGTGCCAGCAGTTCCGGTGAGACCCAGTACTTC.

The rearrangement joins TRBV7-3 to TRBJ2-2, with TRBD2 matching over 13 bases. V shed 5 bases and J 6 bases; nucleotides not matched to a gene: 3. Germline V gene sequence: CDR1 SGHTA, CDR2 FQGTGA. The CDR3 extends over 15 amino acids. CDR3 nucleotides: TGTGCCAGCAGCACTAGCGGGAGGGCCCCCGGGGAGCTGTTTTTT. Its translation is CASSTSGRAPGELFF.

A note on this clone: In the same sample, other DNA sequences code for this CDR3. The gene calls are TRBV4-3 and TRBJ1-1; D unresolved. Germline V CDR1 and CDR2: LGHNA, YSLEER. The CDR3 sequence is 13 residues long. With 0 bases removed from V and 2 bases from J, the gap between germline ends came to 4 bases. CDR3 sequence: CASSQERNTEAFF. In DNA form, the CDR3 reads TGCGCCAGCAGCCAAGAGCGTAACACTGAAGCTTTCTTT.

CDR3 residues: CASSPLPPGLAGNTDTQYF. As DNA, the CDR3 is TGTGCCAGCTCACCACTACCCCCGGGACTAGCGGGCAACACAGATACGCAGTATTTT. The chain has TRBV18 and TRBJ2-3; 12 bases are shared with TRBD2. The V segment lost 1 base and the J segment 2 bases; nucleotides outside the gene matches: 10. The CDR3 is 19 amino acids. From germline, CDR1 is KGHSH and CDR2 LQKENI.

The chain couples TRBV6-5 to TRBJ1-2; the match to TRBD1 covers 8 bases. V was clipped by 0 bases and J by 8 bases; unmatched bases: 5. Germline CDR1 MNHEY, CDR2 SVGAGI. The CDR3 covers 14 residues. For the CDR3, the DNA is TGTGCCAGCAGTTACTCCAGGGGGCGACAGGGCTACACCTTC. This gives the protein CASSYSRGRQGYTF.

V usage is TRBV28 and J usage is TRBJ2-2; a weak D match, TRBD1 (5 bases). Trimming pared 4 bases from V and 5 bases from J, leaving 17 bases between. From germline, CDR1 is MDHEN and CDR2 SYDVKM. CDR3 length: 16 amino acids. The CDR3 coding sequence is TGTGCCAGCAGTTCGGCCGATAGGGGTAAAACCGGGGAGCTGTTTTTT. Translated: CASSSADRGKTGELFF.

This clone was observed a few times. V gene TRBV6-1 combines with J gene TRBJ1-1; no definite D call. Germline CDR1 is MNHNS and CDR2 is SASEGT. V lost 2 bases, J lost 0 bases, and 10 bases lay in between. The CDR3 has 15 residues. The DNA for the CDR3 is TGTGCCAGCAGTGAACTAGGACTGCTGAACACTGAAGCTTTCTTT. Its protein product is CASSELGLLNTEAFF.

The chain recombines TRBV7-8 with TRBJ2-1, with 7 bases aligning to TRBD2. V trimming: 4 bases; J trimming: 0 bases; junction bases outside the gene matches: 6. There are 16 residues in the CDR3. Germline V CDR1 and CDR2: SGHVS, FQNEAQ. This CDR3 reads CASSSPAGSSYNEQFF. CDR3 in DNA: TGTGCCAGCAGCTCTCCAGCGGGGTCCTCCTACAATGAGCAGTTCTTC.

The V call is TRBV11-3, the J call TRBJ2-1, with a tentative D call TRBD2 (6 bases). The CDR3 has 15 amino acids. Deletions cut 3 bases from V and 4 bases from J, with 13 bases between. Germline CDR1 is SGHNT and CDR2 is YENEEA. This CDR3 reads CASSLTGEEYNEQFF. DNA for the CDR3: TGTGCCAGCAGCTTGACGGGAGAGGAGTACAATGAGCAGTTCTTC.

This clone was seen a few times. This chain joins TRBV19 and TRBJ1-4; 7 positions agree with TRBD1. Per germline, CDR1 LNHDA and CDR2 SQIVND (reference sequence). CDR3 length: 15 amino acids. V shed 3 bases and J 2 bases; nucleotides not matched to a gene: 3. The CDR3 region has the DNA TGTGCCAGTAGTATGAGGGGGCCCACTAATGAAAAACTGTTTTTT. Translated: CASSMRGPTNEKLFF.